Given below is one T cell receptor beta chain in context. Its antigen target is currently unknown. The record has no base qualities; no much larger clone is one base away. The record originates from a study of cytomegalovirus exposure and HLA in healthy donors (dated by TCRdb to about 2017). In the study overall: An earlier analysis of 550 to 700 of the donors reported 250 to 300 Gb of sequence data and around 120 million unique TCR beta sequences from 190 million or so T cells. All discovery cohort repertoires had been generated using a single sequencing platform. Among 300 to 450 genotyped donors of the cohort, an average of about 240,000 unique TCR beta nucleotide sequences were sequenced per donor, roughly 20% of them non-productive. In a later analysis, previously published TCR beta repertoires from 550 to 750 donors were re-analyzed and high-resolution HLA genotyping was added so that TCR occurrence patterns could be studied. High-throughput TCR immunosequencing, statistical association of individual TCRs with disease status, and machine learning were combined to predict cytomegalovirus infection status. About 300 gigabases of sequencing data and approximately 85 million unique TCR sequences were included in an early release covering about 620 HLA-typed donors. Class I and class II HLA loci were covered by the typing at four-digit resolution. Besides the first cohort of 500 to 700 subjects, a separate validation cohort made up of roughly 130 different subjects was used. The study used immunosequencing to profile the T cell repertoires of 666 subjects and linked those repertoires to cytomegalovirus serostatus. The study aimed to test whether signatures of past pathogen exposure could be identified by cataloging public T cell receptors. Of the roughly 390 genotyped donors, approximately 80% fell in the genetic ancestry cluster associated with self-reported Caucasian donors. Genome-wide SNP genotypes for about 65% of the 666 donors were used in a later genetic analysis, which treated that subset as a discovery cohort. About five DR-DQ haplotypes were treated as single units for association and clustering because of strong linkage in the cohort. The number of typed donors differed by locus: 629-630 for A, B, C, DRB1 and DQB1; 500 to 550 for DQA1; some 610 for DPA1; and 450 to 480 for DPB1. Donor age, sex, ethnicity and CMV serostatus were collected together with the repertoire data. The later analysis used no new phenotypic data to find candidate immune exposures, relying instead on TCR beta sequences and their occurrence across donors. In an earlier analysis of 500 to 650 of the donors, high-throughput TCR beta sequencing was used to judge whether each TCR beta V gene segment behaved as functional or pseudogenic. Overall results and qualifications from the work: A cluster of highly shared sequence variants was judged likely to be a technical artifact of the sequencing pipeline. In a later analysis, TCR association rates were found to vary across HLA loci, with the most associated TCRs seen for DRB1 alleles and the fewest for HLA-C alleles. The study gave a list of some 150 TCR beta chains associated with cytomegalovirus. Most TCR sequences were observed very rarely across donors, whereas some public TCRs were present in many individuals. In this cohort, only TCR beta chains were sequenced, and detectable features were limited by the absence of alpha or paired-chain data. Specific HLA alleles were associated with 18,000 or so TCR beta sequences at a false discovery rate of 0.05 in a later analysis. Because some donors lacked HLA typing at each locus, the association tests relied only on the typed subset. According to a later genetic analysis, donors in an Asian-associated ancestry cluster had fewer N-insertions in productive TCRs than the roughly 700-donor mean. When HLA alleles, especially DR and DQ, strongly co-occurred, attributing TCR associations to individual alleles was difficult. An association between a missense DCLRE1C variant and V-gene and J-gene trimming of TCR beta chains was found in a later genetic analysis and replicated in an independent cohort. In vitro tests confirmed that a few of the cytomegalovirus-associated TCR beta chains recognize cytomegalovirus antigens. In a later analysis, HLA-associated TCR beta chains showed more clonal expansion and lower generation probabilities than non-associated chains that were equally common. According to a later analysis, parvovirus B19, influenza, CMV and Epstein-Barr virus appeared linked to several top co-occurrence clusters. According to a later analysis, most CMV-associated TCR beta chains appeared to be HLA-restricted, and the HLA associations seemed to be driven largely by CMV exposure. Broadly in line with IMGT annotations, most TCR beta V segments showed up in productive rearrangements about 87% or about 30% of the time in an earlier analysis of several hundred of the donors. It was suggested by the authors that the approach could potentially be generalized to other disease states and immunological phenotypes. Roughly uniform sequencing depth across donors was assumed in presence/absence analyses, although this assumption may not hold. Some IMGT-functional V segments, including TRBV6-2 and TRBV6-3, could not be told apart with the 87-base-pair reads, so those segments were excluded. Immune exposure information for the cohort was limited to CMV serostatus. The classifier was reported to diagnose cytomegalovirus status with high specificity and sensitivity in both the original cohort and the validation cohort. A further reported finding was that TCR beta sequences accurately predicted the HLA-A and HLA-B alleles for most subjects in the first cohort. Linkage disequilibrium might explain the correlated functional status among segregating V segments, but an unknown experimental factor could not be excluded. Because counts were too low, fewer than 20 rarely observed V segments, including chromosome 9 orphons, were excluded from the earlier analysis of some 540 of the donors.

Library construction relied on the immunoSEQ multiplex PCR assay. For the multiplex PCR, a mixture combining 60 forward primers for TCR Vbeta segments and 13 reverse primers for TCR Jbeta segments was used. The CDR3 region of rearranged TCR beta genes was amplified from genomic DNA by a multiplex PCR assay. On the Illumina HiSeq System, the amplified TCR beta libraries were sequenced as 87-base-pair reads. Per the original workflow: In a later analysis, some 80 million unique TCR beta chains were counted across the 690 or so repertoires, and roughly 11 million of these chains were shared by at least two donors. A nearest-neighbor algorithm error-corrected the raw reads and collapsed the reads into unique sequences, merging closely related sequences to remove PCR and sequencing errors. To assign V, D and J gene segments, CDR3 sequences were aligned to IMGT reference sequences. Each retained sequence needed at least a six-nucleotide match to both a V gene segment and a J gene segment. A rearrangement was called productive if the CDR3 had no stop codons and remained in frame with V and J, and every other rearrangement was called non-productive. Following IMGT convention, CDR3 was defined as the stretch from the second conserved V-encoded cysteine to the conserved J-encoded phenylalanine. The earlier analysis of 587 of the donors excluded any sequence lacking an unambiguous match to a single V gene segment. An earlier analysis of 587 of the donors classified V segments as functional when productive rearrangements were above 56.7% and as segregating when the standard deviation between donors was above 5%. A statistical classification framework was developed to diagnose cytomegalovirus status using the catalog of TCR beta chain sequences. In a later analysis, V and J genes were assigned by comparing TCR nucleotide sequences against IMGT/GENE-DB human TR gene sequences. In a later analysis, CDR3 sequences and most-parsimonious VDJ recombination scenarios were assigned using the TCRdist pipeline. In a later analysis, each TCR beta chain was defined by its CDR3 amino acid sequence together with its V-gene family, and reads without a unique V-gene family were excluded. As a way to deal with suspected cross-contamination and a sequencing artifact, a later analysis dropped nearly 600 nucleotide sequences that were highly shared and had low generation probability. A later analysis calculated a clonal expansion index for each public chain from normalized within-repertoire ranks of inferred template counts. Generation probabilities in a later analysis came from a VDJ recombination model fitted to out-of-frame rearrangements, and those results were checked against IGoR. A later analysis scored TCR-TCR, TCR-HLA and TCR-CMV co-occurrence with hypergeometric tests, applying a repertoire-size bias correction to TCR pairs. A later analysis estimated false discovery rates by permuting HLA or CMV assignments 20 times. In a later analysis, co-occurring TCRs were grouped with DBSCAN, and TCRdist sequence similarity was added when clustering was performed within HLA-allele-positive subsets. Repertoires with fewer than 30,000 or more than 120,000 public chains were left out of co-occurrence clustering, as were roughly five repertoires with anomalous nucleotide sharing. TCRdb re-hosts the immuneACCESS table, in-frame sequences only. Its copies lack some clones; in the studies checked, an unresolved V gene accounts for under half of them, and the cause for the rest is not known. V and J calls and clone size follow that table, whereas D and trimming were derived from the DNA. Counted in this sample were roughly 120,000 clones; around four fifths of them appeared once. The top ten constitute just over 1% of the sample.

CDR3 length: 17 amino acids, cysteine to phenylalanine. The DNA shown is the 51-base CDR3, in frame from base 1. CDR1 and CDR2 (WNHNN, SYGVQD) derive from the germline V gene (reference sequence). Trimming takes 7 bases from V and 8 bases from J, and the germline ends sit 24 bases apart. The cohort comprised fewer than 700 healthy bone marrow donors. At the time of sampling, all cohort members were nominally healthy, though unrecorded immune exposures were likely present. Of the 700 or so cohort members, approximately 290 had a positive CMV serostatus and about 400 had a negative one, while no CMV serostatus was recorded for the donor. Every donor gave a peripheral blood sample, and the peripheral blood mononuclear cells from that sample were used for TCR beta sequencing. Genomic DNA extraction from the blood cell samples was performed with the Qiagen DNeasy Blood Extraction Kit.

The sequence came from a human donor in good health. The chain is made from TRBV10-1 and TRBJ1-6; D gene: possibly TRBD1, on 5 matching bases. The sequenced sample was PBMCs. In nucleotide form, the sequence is TGCGCCAGCACGAAAAAACCCCGACAGACTGGCGATTCACCCCTCCACTTT. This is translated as CASTKKPRQTGDSPLHF.